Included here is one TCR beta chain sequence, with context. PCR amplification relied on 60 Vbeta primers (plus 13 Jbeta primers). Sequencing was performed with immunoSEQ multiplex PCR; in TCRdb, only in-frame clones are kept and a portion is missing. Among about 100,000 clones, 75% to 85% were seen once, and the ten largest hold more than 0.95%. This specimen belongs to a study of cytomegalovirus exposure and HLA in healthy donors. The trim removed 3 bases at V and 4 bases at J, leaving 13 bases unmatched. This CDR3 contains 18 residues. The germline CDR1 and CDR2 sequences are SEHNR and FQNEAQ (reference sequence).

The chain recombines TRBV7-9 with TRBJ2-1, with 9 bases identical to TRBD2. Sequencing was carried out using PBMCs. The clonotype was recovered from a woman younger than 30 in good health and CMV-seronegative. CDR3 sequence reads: CASSFGRGAGGLYNEQFF. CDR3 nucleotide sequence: TGTGCCAGCAGCTTCGGTCGTGGAGCGGGGGGTCTATACAATGAGCAGTTCTTC.